The clone carrying this TCR beta chain was picked up many times. Its antigen is undetermined. This specimen comes from a study of T cells in Graves' hyperthyroidism and ophthalmopathy. Study results and limitations: Ophthalmopathy was predicted by the model a median of about 6.5 months ahead of onset. Among thyroid clonotypes expanded above 0.001, most also appeared in blood.

RNA transcripts yielded amplified TCR beta CDR3 regions. An initial round of RT-PCR targeting the TCR CDR3 relied on the HTBI primer set. TCRdb itself ran the multiplex PCR reads through MiXCR, one entry per CDR3 protein. Of around 610,000 distinct CDR3 sequences in the sample, roughly 14% are singletons; the top ten hold around 4.5%. Patients showing uncontrolled infection, other autoimmune disease, pregnancy or lactation were ineligible. Diagnoses used clinical symptoms, serum thyroxine and TRAb, thyroid ultrasound and orbital computed tomography. V was trimmed by 2 bases and J by 7 bases, leaving 14 bases between them. CDR3 size: 14 residues. CDR1 is SGHAT, CDR2 FQDESV, per germline (reference sequence).

This chain links TRBV11-1 with TRBJ1-1; D gene unclear. The source is a woman aged 40 to 55 with Graves' ophthalmopathy. Sequencing was carried out using blood. CDR3 protein: CASSLTGRDDEAFF. DNA of the CDR3: TGTGCCAGCAGCTTAACCGGACGTGATGATGAAGCTTTCTTT.